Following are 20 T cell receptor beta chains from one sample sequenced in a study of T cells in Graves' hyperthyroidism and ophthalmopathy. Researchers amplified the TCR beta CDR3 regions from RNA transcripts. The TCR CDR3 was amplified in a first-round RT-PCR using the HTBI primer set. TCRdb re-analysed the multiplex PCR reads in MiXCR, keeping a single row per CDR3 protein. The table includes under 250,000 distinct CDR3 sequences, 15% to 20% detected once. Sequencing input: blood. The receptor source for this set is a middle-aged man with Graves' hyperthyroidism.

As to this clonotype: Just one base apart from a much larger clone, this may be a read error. CDR3 DNA sequence: TGTGCCAGCAGTGAAAGATTTTTGCAGGAGAACACCGGGGAGCTGTTTTTT. Translating gives CASSERFLQENTGELFF. This rearrangement joins TRBV6-1 to TRBJ2-2; D remains unclear. This CDR3 has 17 residues. From germline, CDR1 is MNHNS and CDR2 SASEGT. Deletions cut 2 bases from V and 1 base from J, with 14 bases between.

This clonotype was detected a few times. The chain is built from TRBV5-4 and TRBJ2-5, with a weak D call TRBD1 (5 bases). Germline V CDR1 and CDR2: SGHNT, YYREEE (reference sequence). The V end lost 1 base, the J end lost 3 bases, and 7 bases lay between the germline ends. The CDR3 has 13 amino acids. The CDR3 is CASSLFREETQYF. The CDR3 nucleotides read TGTGCCAGCAGCTTGTTCAGGGAAGAGACCCAGTACTTC.

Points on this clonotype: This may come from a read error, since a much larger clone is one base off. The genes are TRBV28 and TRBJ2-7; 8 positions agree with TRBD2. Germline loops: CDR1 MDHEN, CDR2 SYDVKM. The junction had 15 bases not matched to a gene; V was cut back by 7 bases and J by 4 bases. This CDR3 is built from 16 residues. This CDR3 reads CASIPGGAGEVYEQYF. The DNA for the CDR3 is TGTGCCAGCATTCCCGGGGGGGCAGGGGAGGTTTACGAGCAGTACTTC.

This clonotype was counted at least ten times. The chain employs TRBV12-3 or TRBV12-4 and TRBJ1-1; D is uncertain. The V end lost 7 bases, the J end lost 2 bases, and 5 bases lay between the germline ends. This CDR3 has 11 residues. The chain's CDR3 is CASTLNTEAFF. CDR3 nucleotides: TGTGCCAGCACCCTAAACACTGAAGCTTTCTTT.

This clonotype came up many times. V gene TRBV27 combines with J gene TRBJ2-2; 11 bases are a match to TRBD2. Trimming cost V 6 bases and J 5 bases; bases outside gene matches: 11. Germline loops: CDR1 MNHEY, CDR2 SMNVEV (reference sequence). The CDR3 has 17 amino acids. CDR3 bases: TGTGCCAGCAGAGCGGGCCGACTAGCGGGACGTACCGGGGAGCTGTTTTTT. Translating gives CASRAGRLAGRTGELFF.

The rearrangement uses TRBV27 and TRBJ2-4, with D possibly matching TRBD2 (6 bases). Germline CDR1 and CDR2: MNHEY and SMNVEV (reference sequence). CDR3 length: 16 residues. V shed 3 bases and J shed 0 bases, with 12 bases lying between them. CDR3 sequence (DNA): TGTGCCAGCAGTTTGTATGGGGGACTAGCCAAAAACATTCAGTACTTC. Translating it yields CASSLYGGLAKNIQYF.

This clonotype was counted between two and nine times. The CDR3 DNA sequence: TGCAGTGCTAGAAACCTAAGGGGGGGTAATGAAAAACTGTTTTTT. This sequence encodes CSARNLRGGNEKLFF. The chain employs TRBV20-1 and TRBJ1-4, with D possibly being TRBD1 (6 bases). The V gene's germline CDR1 is DFQATT and CDR2 SNEGSKA (reference sequence). V was cut by 2 bases and J by 4 bases, with 14 bases left in between. CDR3 size: 15 residues.

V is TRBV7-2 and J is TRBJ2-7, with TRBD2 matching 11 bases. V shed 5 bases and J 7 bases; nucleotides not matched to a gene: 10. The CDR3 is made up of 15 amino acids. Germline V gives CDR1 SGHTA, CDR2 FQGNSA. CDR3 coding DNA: TGTGCCAGCAGCGTTACTAGCGGGAGTCTGGGGGAGCAGTACTTC. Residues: CASSVTSGSLGEQYF.

The CDR3 DNA sequence: TGTGCCAGCAGCTCTAACCGACAGATCTATGGCTACACCTTC. This codes for CASSSNRQIYGYTF. The genes are TRBV7-2 and TRBJ1-2; tentative D call: TRBD1 (5 bases). Between the trimmed V and J ends, which lost 4 bases and 4 bases, there was a span of 13 bases. Germline CDR1 SGHTA, CDR2 FQGNSA. CDR3 length: 14 residues.

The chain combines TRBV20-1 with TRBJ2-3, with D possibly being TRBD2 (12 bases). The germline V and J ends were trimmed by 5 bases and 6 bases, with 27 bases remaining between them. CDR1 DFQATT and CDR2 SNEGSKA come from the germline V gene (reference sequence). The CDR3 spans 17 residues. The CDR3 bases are TGCAGTGCTTGGGACAGGGGGGTGCTAGCGGGAGGGGATACGCAGTATTTT. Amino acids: CSAWDRGVLAGGDTQYF.

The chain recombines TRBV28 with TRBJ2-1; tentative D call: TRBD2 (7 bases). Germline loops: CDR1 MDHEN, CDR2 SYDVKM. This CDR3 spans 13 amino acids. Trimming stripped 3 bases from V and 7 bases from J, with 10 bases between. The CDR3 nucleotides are TGTGCCAGCAGTTTCGAGGGGGGGAATGAGCAGTTCTTC. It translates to CASSFEGGNEQFF.

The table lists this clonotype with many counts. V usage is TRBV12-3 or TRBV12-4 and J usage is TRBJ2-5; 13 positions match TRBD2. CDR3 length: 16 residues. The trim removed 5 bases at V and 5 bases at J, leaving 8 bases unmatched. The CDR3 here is CASSPWTSGGRETQYF. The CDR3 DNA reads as TGTGCCAGCAGTCCTTGGACTAGCGGGGGACGGGAGACCCAGTACTTC.

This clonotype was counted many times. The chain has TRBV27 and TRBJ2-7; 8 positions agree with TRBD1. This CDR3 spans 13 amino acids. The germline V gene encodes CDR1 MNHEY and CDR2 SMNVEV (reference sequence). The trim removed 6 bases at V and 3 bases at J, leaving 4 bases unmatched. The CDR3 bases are TGTGCCAGCAGGGACAGGGAAGACTACGAGCAGTACTTC. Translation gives CASRDREDYEQYF.

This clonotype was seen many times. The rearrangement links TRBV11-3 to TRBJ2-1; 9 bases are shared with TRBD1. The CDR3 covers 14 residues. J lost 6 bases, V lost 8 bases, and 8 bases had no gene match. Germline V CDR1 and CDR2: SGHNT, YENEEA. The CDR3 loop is CASQYRDRVNEQFF. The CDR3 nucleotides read TGTGCCAGCCAGTATCGGGACAGGGTCAATGAGCAGTTCTTC.

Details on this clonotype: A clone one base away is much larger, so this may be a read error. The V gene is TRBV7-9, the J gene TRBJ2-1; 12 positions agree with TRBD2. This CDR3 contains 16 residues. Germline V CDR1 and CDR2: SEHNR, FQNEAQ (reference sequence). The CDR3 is CASSLDRLAGAVEQLF. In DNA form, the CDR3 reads TGTGCCAGCAGCTTAGATCGACTAGCGGGGGCCGTTGAGCAGCTCTTC. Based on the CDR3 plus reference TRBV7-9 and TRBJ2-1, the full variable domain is DTGVSQNPRHKITKRGQNVTFRCDPISEHNRLYWYRQTLGQGPEFLTYFQNEAQLEKSRLLSDRFSAERPKGSFSTLEIQRTEQGDSAMYLCASSLDRLAGAVEQLFGPGTRLTVL.

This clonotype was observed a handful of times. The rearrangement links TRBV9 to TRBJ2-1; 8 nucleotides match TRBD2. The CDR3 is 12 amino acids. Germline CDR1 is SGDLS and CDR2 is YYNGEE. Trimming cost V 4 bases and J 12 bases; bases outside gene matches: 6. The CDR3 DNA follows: TGTGCCAGCAGCCCTACGGCGGGAGGGCAGTTCTTC. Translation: CASSPTAGGQFF.

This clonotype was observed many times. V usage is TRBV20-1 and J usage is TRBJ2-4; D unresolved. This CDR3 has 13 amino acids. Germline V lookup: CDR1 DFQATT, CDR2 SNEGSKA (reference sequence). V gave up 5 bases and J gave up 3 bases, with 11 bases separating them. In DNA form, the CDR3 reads TGCAGTGCTGGTAACGTACACAAAAACATTCAGTACTTC. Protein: CSAGNVHKNIQYF.

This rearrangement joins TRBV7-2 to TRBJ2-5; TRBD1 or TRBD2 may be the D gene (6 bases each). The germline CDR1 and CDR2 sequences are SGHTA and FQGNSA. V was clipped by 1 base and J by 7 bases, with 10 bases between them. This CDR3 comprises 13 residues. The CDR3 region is CASSLEGGGTQYF. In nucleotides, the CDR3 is TGTGCCAGCAGCTTAGAGGGGGGCGGGACCCAGTACTTC.

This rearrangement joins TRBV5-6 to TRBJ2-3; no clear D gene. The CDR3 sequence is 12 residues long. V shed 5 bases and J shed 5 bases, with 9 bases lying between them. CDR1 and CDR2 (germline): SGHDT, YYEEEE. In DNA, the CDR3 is TGTGCCAGCAGGAACAGAGGAGATACGCAGTATTTT. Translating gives CASRNRGDTQYF.

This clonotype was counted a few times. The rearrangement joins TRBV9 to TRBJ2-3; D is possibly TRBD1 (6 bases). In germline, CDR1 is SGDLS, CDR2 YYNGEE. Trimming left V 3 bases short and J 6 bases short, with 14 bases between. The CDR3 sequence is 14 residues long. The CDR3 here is CASSATGSSDTQYF. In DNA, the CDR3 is TGTGCCAGCAGCGCCACAGGGTCGTCCGATACGCAGTATTTT.